The 23 T cell receptor beta chains below were found in one sample sequenced in a study of OX40 agonist ivuxolimab in advanced cancers. The data were produced by immunoSEQ multiplex PCR, yet TCRdb's version contains in-frame clones alone and is incomplete. This sample yields approximately 91,000 clones, of which around 85% are seen a single time; over 0.4% belongs to the top ten. Sequencing used CD4+ or CD8+ T cells sorted from blood, obtained in a trial of the OX40 agonist ivuxolimab. Source of these receptors: an adult with an advanced solid tumor such as melanoma, head and neck, liver or kidney cancer.

V usage is TRBV7-8 and J usage is TRBJ2-3, with 13 positions matching TRBD2. There are 17 residues in the CDR3. Per germline, CDR1 SGHVS and CDR2 FQNEAQ. Germline trimming cut 4 bases from V and 2 bases from J; bases unmatched to any gene: 6. This CDR3 reads CASSYGTSGTVTDTQYF. The CDR3 nucleotides are TGTGCCAGCAGCTACGGGACTAGCGGGACCGTCACAGATACGCAGTATTTT.

V is TRBV6-1 and J is TRBJ2-2; maybe TRBD1 (6 bases). Germline V gives CDR1 MNHNS, CDR2 SASEGT. This CDR3 comprises 17 residues. The V end was cut by 1 base, the J end by 1 base, with 13 bases between. CDR3 sequence reads: CASSEVWGQGNTGELFF. The CDR3 DNA reads as TGTGCCAGCAGTGAAGTGTGGGGGCAGGGGAACACCGGGGAGCTGTTTTTT.

Note on this clone: This same CDR3 is encoded by further DNA sequences in the sample. The chain combines TRBV5-1 with TRBJ2-2; no clear D gene. This CDR3 comprises 14 residues. The germline V gene has CDR1 SGHRS and CDR2 YFSETQ. The V end lost 0 bases, the J end lost 4 bases, and 7 bases lay between the germline ends. CDR3 in DNA: TGCGCCAGCAGCTTGGTGGTCGGCACCGGGGAGCTGTTTTTT. It yields the protein CASSLVVGTGELFF.

The chain links TRBV7-8 to TRBJ1-2; D call uncertain. CDR3 length: 13 residues. The ends were cut back, 5 bases at V and 4 bases at J, with 11 bases in the middle. Germline lookup yields CDR1 SGHVS and CDR2 FQNEAQ. The CDR3 nucleotides are TGTGCCAGCAGCCCCGGGTCTCCCTATGGCTACACCTTC. Protein: CASSPGSPYGYTF. Supplemented by reference TRBV7-8 and TRBJ1-2, the full variable domain reads GAGVSQSPRYKVAKRGQDVALRCDPISGHVSLFWYQQALGQGPEFLTYFQNEAQLDKSGLPSDRFFAERPEGSVSTLKIQRTQQEDSAVYLCASSPGSPYGYTFGSGTRLTVV.

DNA for the CDR3: TGCGCCAGCAGCCAAGGTAGGTTGAACACTGAAGCTTTCTTT. It is translated as CASSQGRLNTEAFF. The V gene is TRBV4-1, the J gene TRBJ1-1, with D hard to call. The V and J ends lost 1 base and 0 bases respectively, with 6 bases between them. Germline V gives CDR1 MGHRA, CDR2 YSYEKL. This CDR3 spans 14 amino acids.

The chain links TRBV6-5 to TRBJ1-3, with D possibly matching TRBD1 (6 bases). This CDR3 region has 14 residues. Trimming removed 6 bases from V and 3 bases from J, with 12 bases in between. From germline, CDR1 is MNHEY and CDR2 SVGAGI. CDR3 in amino acids: CASSSGQLGNTIYF. DNA for the CDR3: TGTGCCAGCAGCTCCGGACAGCTTGGAAACACCATATATTTT.

V gene TRBV11-2 combines with J gene TRBJ2-2; D unclear. CDR3 length equals 14 residues. V was cut by 1 base and J by 6 bases, with 9 bases left in between. The V gene's germline CDR1 is SGHAT and CDR2 FQNNGV. CDR3 amino acids: CASSLVSGPGELFF. CDR3 sequence (DNA): TGTGCCAGCAGCTTAGTGAGTGGACCCGGGGAGCTGTTTTTT.

V gene TRBV6-1 combines with J gene TRBJ1-4; weak D call: TRBD1 (5 bases). The CDR3 totals 14 residues. The V end lost 4 bases, the J end lost 4 bases, and 10 bases lay between the germline ends. The germline V gene has CDR1 MNHNS and CDR2 SASEGT. CDR3 region: CASSGGPLNEKLFF. The CDR3 nucleotides are TGTGCCAGCAGTGGGGGACCGCTTAATGAAAAACTGTTTTTT.

The chain links TRBV4-2 to TRBJ1-2, with D tentatively TRBD1 (5 bases). CDR3 size: 13 residues. The V gene lost 5 bases and the J gene lost 8 bases, with 15 bases spanning the gap. Germline CDR1 LGHNA, CDR2 YNFKEQ. The DNA of the CDR3 is TGTGCCAGCAGCTTCAGGGAGACTCCAGGCTACACCTTC. Translation: CASSFRETPGYTF.

This chain uses TRBV29-1 with TRBJ1-1; the D is unclear. This CDR3 is built from 12 residues. With 7 bases removed from V and 0 bases from J, the gap between germline ends came to 9 bases. Per the germline V gene, CDR1 is SQVTM and CDR2 is ANQGSEA. The CDR3 DNA sequence: TGCAGCGGGCTGCGAATGAACACTGAAGCTTTCTTT. This codes for CSGLRMNTEAFF.

A single count supports this clone. The V gene is TRBV15, the J gene TRBJ2-3; no definite D call. The CDR3 covers 13 residues. The germline CDR1 and CDR2 sequences are LNHNV and YYDKDF (reference sequence). V shed 0 bases and J shed 6 bases, with 7 bases lying between them. CDR3 coding DNA: TGTGCCACCAGCAGAGATTTGAGGGATACGCAGTATTTT. Protein: CATSRDLRDTQYF.

The chain has TRBV18 and TRBJ1-5, with D perhaps matching TRBD1 (5 bases). The CDR3 runs 15 residues. V shed 3 bases and J shed 6 bases, with 15 bases lying between them. Germline CDR1 KGHSH, CDR2 LQKENI. In DNA, the CDR3 is TGTGCCAGCTCACCGTCCCGGGAGGGACTTCAGCCCCAGCATTTT. As protein: CASSPSREGLQPQHF.

The chain links TRBV2 to TRBJ2-3; D unresolved. Trimming removed 8 bases at V and 0 bases at J, with 12 bases between. Germline values: CDR1 SNHLY, CDR2 FYNNEI. This CDR3 region has 14 residues. Here the CDR3 DNA reads TGTGCCAGCGGCCTCTGGGGTAGCACAGATACGCAGTATTTT. Translated, it gives CASGLWGSTDTQYF. Full variable domain (rest looked up from reference TRBV2 and TRBJ2-3): EPEVTQTPSHQVTQMGQEVILRCVPISNHLYFYWYRQILGQKVEFLVSFYNNEISEKSEIFDDQFSVERPDGSNFTLKIRSTKLEDSAMYFCASGLWGSTDTQYFGPGTRLTVL.

The chain combines TRBV29-1 with TRBJ2-5; no definite D call. Trimming took off 4 bases at V and 5 bases at J, with 11 bases between the two ends. The CDR3 contains 12 residues. Looked up from germline, CDR1 is SQVTM and CDR2 is ANQGSEA. CDR3 protein: CSVGFGGETQYF. In DNA form, the CDR3 reads TGCAGCGTTGGGTTCGGTGGGGAGACCCAGTACTTC.

This chain uses TRBV7-8 with TRBJ2-7; no firm D call. CDR1 is SGHVS and CDR2 is FQNEAQ in the germline V gene. The CDR3 loop spans 14 amino acids. Between the trimmed V and J ends, which lost 5 bases and 4 bases, there was a span of 15 bases. The CDR3 DNA sequence: TGTGCCAGCAGCCCAAGGCGAGAACGTTACGAGCAGTACTTC. This codes for CASSPRRERYEQYF.

The chain combines TRBV29-1 with TRBJ2-2; 7 bases match TRBD1. The CDR3 consists of 12 residues. J lost 13 bases, V lost 6 bases, and 11 bases had no gene match. The germline V gene encodes CDR1 SQVTM and CDR2 ANQGSEA. CDR3 residues: CSVRDSRLRLFF. CDR3 sequence (DNA): TGCAGCGTGAGGGACAGCCGGTTAAGGCTGTTTTTT.

This clone has more than one count but fewer than ten. As DNA, the CDR3 is TGTGCCAGCTCCCCGGGACGGATTGAAAAACTGTTTTTT. Amino acids: CASSPGRIEKLFF. The chain has TRBV18 and TRBJ1-4, with D possibly TRBD1 on 5 matching bases. Germline CDR1 and CDR2: KGHSH and LQKENI. CDR3 length: 13 residues. The V and J ends lost 6 bases and 7 bases respectively, with 12 bases between them.

V usage is TRBV5-4 and J usage is TRBJ1-2; D ambiguous. The CDR3 is made up of 13 amino acids. Deletions cut 5 bases from V and 5 bases from J, with 13 bases between. Germline V gene lookup returns CDR1 SGHNT and CDR2 YYREEE (reference sequence). The CDR3 region is CASSGVSGYGYTF. Written as DNA, the CDR3 is TGTGCCAGCAGTGGTGTGTCTGGTTATGGCTACACCTTC.

The rearrangement links TRBV2 to TRBJ2-6; D is ambiguous. CDR1 and CDR2 from the germline V gene are SNHLY and FYNNEI. Trimming left V 7 bases short and J 0 bases short, with 4 bases between. There are 13 residues in the CDR3. CDR3 protein: CASKSSGANVLTF. CDR3 bases: TGTGCCAGCAAAAGCTCTGGGGCCAACGTCCTGACTTTC.

J is TRBJ1-1 and V is TRBV7-2; 8 bases are shared with TRBD1. Trimming at V came to 5 bases and at J to 2 bases, leaving 7 bases not matched to a gene. The CDR3 spans 15 residues. The V gene's germline CDR1 is SGHTA and CDR2 FQGNSA. CDR3 sequence reads: CASSPQGAKNTEAFF. CDR3 nucleotides: TGTGCCAGCAGCCCGCAGGGGGCTAAAAACACTGAAGCTTTCTTT. The full variable domain, in which reference TRBV7-2 and TRBJ1-1 provide the parts outside the CDR3, is GAGVSQSPSNKVTEKGKDVELRCDPISGHTALYWYRQSLGQGLEFLIYFQGNSAPDKSGLPSDRFSAERTGGSVSTLTIQRTQQEDSAVYLCASSPQGAKNTEAFFGQGTRLTVV.

This rearrangement joins TRBV11-2 to TRBJ2-2, with D hard to call. The V end lost 7 bases, the J end lost 5 bases, and 20 bases lay between the germline ends. The CDR3 length is 16 residues. Germline CDR1 and CDR2: SGHAT and FQNNGV. CDR3: CASTTGRQRGTGELFF. CDR3 DNA: TGTGCCAGCACCACGGGTCGGCAGCGAGGAACCGGGGAGCTGTTTTTT.

The chain joins TRBV2 to TRBJ2-7; the D is unclear. CDR1 and CDR2 (germline): SNHLY, FYNNEI. This CDR3 is 14 amino acids long. The V end lost 3 bases, the J end lost 2 bases, and 11 bases lay between the germline ends. CDR3 region: CASSDGLPPYEQYF. CDR3 coding DNA: TGTGCCAGCAGTGACGGGTTACCTCCCTACGAGCAGTACTTC.

V gene TRBV6-4 combines with J gene TRBJ2-1; 11 bases are shared with TRBD1. The V gene's germline CDR1 is MRHNA and CDR2 SNTAGT. This CDR3 is built from 16 residues. The J segment lost 7 bases and the V segment lost 3 bases, leaving 8 bases of the junction unmatched. Written as DNA, the CDR3 is TGTGCCAGCAGTGATTTTTTCGGACAGGGGGCGAATGAGCAGTTCTTC. Translating gives CASSDFFGQGANEQFF.